This T cell receptor (beta chain) comes out of a study of T-cell reconstitution after alpha-beta-depleted transplantation in children (dated by TCRdb to the mid-2010s). As for the study more broadly: The study quantitatively tracked T-cell immune reconstitution after TCRalphabeta/CD19-depleted allogeneic hematopoietic cell transplantation in children using TCR repertoire profiling. Results the study describes overall, beyond this receptor: Apparently early alphabetaT-cell count recovery about two months after transplant reportedly relied on only several hundred rapidly expanded clones derived from non-depleted graft cells. Over subsequent months, a decline in hyperexpanded clone frequencies was noted, and after one year, T-cell counts and TCRbeta diversity were mostly ascribed to newly produced T cells. The high TCRbeta diversity at day 60 in some patients was ascribed to recipient T cells and intrathymic progenitors that had survived conditioning.

This sample's treatment or condition label indicates: allogeneic hematopoietic cell transplantation with graft depleted of TCRalphabeta T cells and CD19 B cells. The children who served as transplant recipients had been given grafts of TCRalphabeta/CD19-depleted allogeneic hematopoietic cells. Regarding this clonotype: Its antigen remains undetermined. Base-call qualities are not available, and no considerably larger clone is one nucleotide away.

The method was PCR. Data came from an Illumina HiSeq 2500. Molecular barcoding was employed in the preparation of TCR libraries, with unique molecular identifiers being used to normalize TCRbeta repertoire quantification. The public reads were reanalyzed by TCRdb: fastp trimming at Q25, MiXCR alignment, in-frame beta chains only. CDR3 protein duplicates are merged, each entry listing the most common genes and DNA. A total of 450,000 to 600,000 distinct CDR3 sequences appear in this sample, 10% to 15% of them only once. 2% to 2.5% of the sample rests with the top ten. Specimen: PBMCs, mostly from graft donor cells, collected 360 days after TCRalphabeta/CD19-depleted stem cell transplant. The source is a male patient between 5 and 17 years old who had a stem cell transplant for acute myeloid leukemia, so the T cells may come from the graft donor.

The CDR3 region: CASSRIPGLSTDTQYF. The DNA reads TGTGCCAGCAGCCGCATCCCGGGCCTCAGCACAGATACGCAGTATTTT. Here the chain combines TRBV7-2 and TRBJ2-3; the D gene assignment is ambiguous. CDR1 SGHTA and CDR2 FQGNSA were looked up in the germline V gene. The CDR3 has 16 amino acids, counting the end cysteine and phenylalanine. Of all the DNA, just the CDR3 is kept, 48 bases in frame from base 1. Between the V and J ends, shortened by 5 bases and 0 bases respectively, the junction contains 15 bases.